The 26 T cell receptor beta chains below come from one sample, sequenced in a study of regulatory T cells in long-lasting Graves disease. Time point meaning: persistent/refractory GD, antithyroid drugs over 5 years with positive TRAb. The TCR library used RNA extracted from PBMCs. The TCR beta library used iRepertoire HTBI primers with Arm-PCR amplification of CDR3. Each CDR3 protein gets one entry after TCRdb re-called the multiplex PCR reads with MiXCR. The sample has 400,000 to 450,000 distinct CDR3 sequences; about 20% are singletons. The material sequenced was peripheral blood mononuclear cells (PBMCs), taken when the disease was refractory, from a patient treated with antithyroid drugs. The receptors originated from a female donor with Graves disease.

There are a few counts of this clonotype. The chain joins TRBV20-1 to TRBJ2-7; 11 nucleotides line up with TRBD2. The V and J ends lost 3 bases and 4 bases, in that order; junction bases with no gene match: 5. CDR3 length equals 14 residues. Germline V gene sequence: CDR1 DFQATT, CDR2 SNEGSKA (reference sequence). CDR3 sequence: CSARTSGTGYEQYF. CDR3 DNA sequence: TGCAGTGCTAGGACTAGCGGGACCGGTTACGAGCAGTACTTC.

This clonotype was seen only a few times. The rearrangement joins TRBV11-3 to TRBJ1-1; D ambiguous. The germline V and J ends were trimmed by 0 bases and 3 bases, with 17 bases remaining between them. Germline CDR1 and CDR2: SGHNT and YENEEA. The CDR3 runs 17 residues. The CDR3 is CASSLDRRPLGDTEAFF. CDR3 nucleotide sequence: TGTGCCAGCAGCTTAGACCGGAGGCCTCTTGGGGACACTGAAGCTTTCTTT.

J is TRBJ1-2 and V is TRBV6-1; 7 nucleotides line up with TRBD1. V shed 6 bases, J shed 8 bases, and the junction held 6 bases outside the gene matches. Germline V gives CDR1 MNHNS, CDR2 SASEGT. CDR3 size: 12 residues. In DNA, the CDR3 is TGTGCCAGCAGCCACAGGGGTACCGGCTACACCTTC. This gives the protein CASSHRGTGYTF.

The genes are TRBV19 and TRBJ2-7; the D gene is possibly TRBD2 (5 bases). This CDR3 is built from 14 residues. Trimming pared 7 bases from V and 2 bases from J, leaving 15 bases between. CDR1 LNHDA and CDR2 SQIVND come from the germline V gene (reference sequence). The CDR3 DNA follows: TGTGCCAGTACGTTCGCGGGCAGACCCTACGAGCAGTACTTC. Translated: CASTFAGRPYEQYF.

This clonotype was observed a few times. The genes are TRBV18 and TRBJ1-2; D is undetermined. The V end lost 2 bases, the J end lost 3 bases, and 7 bases lay between the germline ends. The germline V gene encodes CDR1 KGHSH and CDR2 LQKENI. The CDR3 runs 13 residues. The CDR3 region is CASSPGLDYGYTF. For the CDR3, the DNA is TGTGCCAGCTCACCAGGCCTAGACTATGGCTACACCTTC.

The chain is built from TRBV19 and TRBJ2-6, with no clear D. Germline V lookup: CDR1 LNHDA, CDR2 SQIVND (reference sequence). This CDR3 region has 17 residues. Trimming shortened V by 3 bases and J by 0 bases, and 12 bases separated the two germline ends. DNA for the CDR3: TGTGCCAGTAGTATGGGCAGCTCGAGCTCTGGGGCCAACGTCCTGACTTTC. As protein: CASSMGSSSSGANVLTF. The whole variable domain, remainder taken from reference TRBV19 and TRBJ2-6, is DGGITQSPKYLFRKEGQNVTLSCEQNLNHDAMYWYRQDPGQGLRLIYYSQIVNDFQKGDIAEGYSVSREKKESFPLTVTSAQKNPTAFYLCASSMGSSSSGANVLTFGAGSRLTVL.

This chain joins TRBV29-1 and TRBJ1-5; possible D gene TRBD1, 5 bases. This CDR3 contains 13 residues. The V gene lost 5 bases and the J gene lost 4 bases, with 12 bases spanning the gap. Germline lookup yields CDR1 SQVTM and CDR2 ANQGSEA. Here the CDR3 DNA reads TGCAGCGTTAGCCAGGGAGTAAATCAGCCCCAGCATTTT. It translates to CSVSQGVNQPQHF.

This clonotype came up many times. The chain combines TRBV6-1 with TRBJ2-7; the match to TRBD2 covers 8 bases. V trimming: 5 bases; J trimming: 1 base; junction bases outside the gene matches: 10. The CDR3 totals 16 residues. Germline V gene sequence: CDR1 MNHNS, CDR2 SASEGT. This CDR3 is CASSQIAGKGSYEQYF. The DNA for the CDR3 is TGTGCCAGCAGTCAAATAGCGGGAAAAGGGTCCTACGAGCAGTACTTC.

In this sample, this clonotype turned up many times. This sequence joins TRBV28 and TRBJ2-5; the match to TRBD2 covers 13 bases. Trimming took 1 base from V and 2 from J; bases not matched to a gene: 16. This CDR3 comprises 21 residues. Germline V gene sequence: CDR1 MDHEN, CDR2 SYDVKM. The CDR3 nucleotides read TGTGCCAGCAGTTTATTGCATCCGGGACTAGCGGGACCGAACGAACAAGAGACCCAGTACTTC. Translating it yields CASSLLHPGLAGPNEQETQYF.

This clonotype was detected only a few times. This rearrangement joins TRBV20-1 to TRBJ1-2; no definite D call. There are 13 residues in the CDR3. V dropped 1 base and J dropped 2 bases, with 8 bases sitting between them. Germline lookup yields CDR1 DFQATT and CDR2 SNEGSKA (reference sequence). The CDR3 is CSARVEKNYGYTF. In DNA form, the CDR3 reads TGCAGTGCTAGAGTTGAGAAAAACTATGGCTACACCTTC.

CDR3 in amino acids: CASSNWDLNSPLHF. The DNA for the CDR3 is TGTGCCAGCAGTAATTGGGACTTAAATTCACCCCTCCACTTT. The chain joins TRBV6-1 to TRBJ1-6; D is possibly TRBD1 (5 bases). The CDR3 is 14 amino acids. Trimming removed 5 bases from V and 7 bases from J, with 12 bases in between. Germline V gene sequence: CDR1 MNHNS, CDR2 SASEGT.

The chain uses TRBV5-1 and TRBJ1-1; a possible D gene is TRBD1 (5 bases). This CDR3 has 14 residues. In germline, CDR1 is SGHRS, CDR2 YFSETQ. V lost 4 bases and J 4 bases, leaving 14 bases between the germline ends. Here the CDR3 reads CASSIRAFGTEAFF. CDR3 in DNA: TGCGCCAGCAGCATCAGGGCTTTCGGCACTGAAGCTTTCTTT. The whole variable domain, filled in from reference TRBV5-1 and TRBJ1-1, reads KAGVTQTPRYLIKTRGQQVTLSCSPISGHRSVSWYQQTPGQGLQFLFEYFSETQRNKGNFPGRFSGRQFSNSRSEMNVSTLELGDSALYLCASSIRAFGTEAFFGQGTRLTVV.

This clonotype was recorded a few times. The chain has TRBV12-3 or TRBV12-4 and TRBJ1-2; D gene uncertain. V was clipped by 3 bases and J by 6 bases, with 38 bases between them. CDR3 length: 22 residues. CDR3 coding DNA: TGTGCCAGCAGTTTCATTATAGCCGGAGCCCGGGCCTCGACTCTTTTGTTCGATGGCTACACCTTC. Translating gives CASSFIIAGARASTLLFDGYTF.

This clonotype was counted at least ten times. J is TRBJ1-2 and V is TRBV20-1, with a tentative D call TRBD1 (6 bases). This CDR3 has 14 amino acids. CDR1 and CDR2 (germline): DFQATT, SNEGSKA (reference sequence). Trimming took 6 bases from V and 8 from J, leaving 22 bases between them. The CDR3 coding sequence is TGCAGTGCAGAACACGGACAGTCCACGGAGGGCTACACCTTC. Protein: CSAEHGQSTEGYTF.

This clonotype was found many times. This rearrangement joins TRBV7-2 to TRBJ1-2, with no clear D. The CDR3 spans 12 residues. V gave up 2 bases and J gave up 6 bases, with 7 bases separating them. CDR1 and CDR2 from the germline V gene are SGHTA and FQGNSA. CDR3 bases: TGTGCCAGCAGCTTAAGGGCCGATGGCTACACCTTC. It translates to CASSLRADGYTF. The entire variable domain, with the rest obtained from reference TRBV7-2 and TRBJ1-2, is as follows: GAGVSQSPSNKVTEKGKDVELRCDPISGHTALYWYRQSLGQGLEFLIYFQGNSAPDKSGLPSDRFSAERTGGSVSTLTIQRTQQEDSAVYLCASSLRADGYTFGSGTRLTVV.

This clonotype was observed at least ten times. J is TRBJ1-5 and V is TRBV7-2, with D unclear. V was shortened by 2 bases and J by 0 bases, with 5 bases between the two germline ends. CDR1 and CDR2 from the germline V gene are SGHTA and FQGNSA. The CDR3 length is 14 residues. The CDR3: CASSLKASNQPQHF. The CDR3 DNA reads TGTGCCAGCAGCTTAAAGGCTAGCAATCAGCCCCAGCATTTT. The full variable domain, in which reference TRBV7-2 and TRBJ1-5 provide the parts outside the CDR3, is GAGVSQSPSNKVTEKGKDVELRCDPISGHTALYWYRQSLGQGLEFLIYFQGNSAPDKSGLPSDRFSAERTGGSVSTLTIQRTQQEDSAVYLCASSLKASNQPQHFGDGTRLSIL.

The sample holds many counts of this clonotype. This sequence joins TRBV7-9 and TRBJ1-2; unclear D gene. Trimming removed 2 bases from V and 4 bases from J, with 14 bases in between. The germline V gene encodes CDR1 SEHNR and CDR2 FQNEAQ (reference sequence). This CDR3 has 15 amino acids. In DNA, the CDR3 is TGTGCCAGCAGCTTAACTCAAACCGGGAGCTATGGCTACACCTTC. This gives the protein CASSLTQTGSYGYTF.

This clonotype was picked up a small number of times. The genes are TRBV7-9 and TRBJ2-3; TRBD2 matches at 11 bases. Germline V gene data show CDR1 as SEHNR and CDR2 as FQNEAQ (reference sequence). This CDR3 region has 15 residues. J gave up 6 bases and V 1 base, and 3 bases lay outside the gene matches. The CDR3 sequence: CASSLEGTSGDTQYF. Written as DNA, the CDR3 is TGTGCCAGCAGCTTAGAAGGGACTAGCGGCGATACGCAGTATTTT.

This clonotype has just a few counts. V and J are TRBV3-1 and TRBJ2-2; D is unclear. Germline CDR1 reads LGHDT; CDR2 reads YNNKEL (reference sequence). The CDR3 has 14 amino acids. V lost 1 base to trimming and J lost 6 bases, with 9 bases between them. The CDR3 protein is CASSQVLGSGELFF. CDR3 sequence (DNA): TGTGCCAGCAGCCAAGTCCTTGGGTCCGGGGAGCTGTTTTTT.

This clonotype occurred many times. The genes are TRBV9 and TRBJ2-2; TRBD2 matches 8 bases. J gave up 3 bases and V 2 bases, and 3 bases lay outside the gene matches. The V gene's germline CDR1 is SGDLS and CDR2 YYNGEE. CDR3 length: 15 residues. The DNA of the CDR3 is TGTGCCAGCAGCGTTGGACTAGCCTACACCGGGGAGCTGTTTTTT. This gives the protein CASSVGLAYTGELFF.

This clonotype has ten or more counts. The genes are TRBV6-1 and TRBJ1-1; D is ambiguous. Trimming took 1 base from V and 5 from J, leaving 14 bases between them. The CDR3 covers 15 residues. Germline CDR1 and CDR2: MNHNS and SASEGT. CDR3 sequence reads: CASSEVTVEWTEAFF. As DNA, the CDR3 is TGTGCCAGCAGTGAAGTTACTGTGGAGTGGACTGAAGCTTTCTTT.

This clonotype was counted between two and nine times. This rearrangement joins TRBV28 to TRBJ1-2, with 10 positions matching TRBD1. V trimming: 5 bases; J trimming: 6 bases; junction bases outside the gene matches: 6. Germline loops: CDR1 MDHEN, CDR2 SYDVKM. The CDR3 is made up of 14 amino acids. The CDR3 DNA follows: TGTGCCAGCAGTCCCCCAGACAGGGGGCATGGCTACACCTTC. Amino acid sequence: CASSPPDRGHGYTF.

This clonotype was picked up many times. The chain couples TRBV28 to TRBJ2-7; 8 positions agree with TRBD1. CDR1 is MDHEN, CDR2 SYDVKM, per germline. The V gene end was trimmed by 7 bases and the J gene end by 1 base; junction bases not matched to a gene: 6. CDR3 length equals 14 residues. This CDR3 is CASILDRASYEQYF. DNA of the CDR3: TGTGCCAGCATCCTGGACAGGGCTTCCTACGAGCAGTACTTC.

V and J are TRBV6-5 and TRBJ1-4; possibly TRBD1 for D (5 bases). V dropped 0 bases and J dropped 8 bases, with 13 bases sitting between them. Germline V CDR1 and CDR2: MNHEY, SVGAGI. The CDR3 sequence is 15 residues long. This CDR3 is CASSYSIREGEKLFF. The CDR3 nucleotides read TGTGCCAGCAGTTACTCGATCAGGGAGGGGGAAAAACTGTTTTTT.

On this clonotype: At one end, the junction sequence differs from germline, possibly due to a read error. The V gene is TRBV7-7, the J gene TRBJ2-5; D remains ambiguous. This CDR3 contains 14 residues. The germline CDR1 and CDR2 sequences are SSHAT and FNYEAQ (reference sequence). The DNA of the CDR3 is TGTGCTAGCAGCCAGAACCGGGCGTCGGAGACCCAGTACTTC. It encodes CASSQNRASETQYF.

The genes are TRBV5-1 and TRBJ2-2; 7 bases align to TRBD1. The CDR3 runs 14 residues. CDR1 and CDR2 from the germline V gene are SGHRS and YFSETQ. The V segment lost 4 bases and the J segment 9 bases; nucleotides outside the gene matches: 9. CDR3 region: CASSRGQDNRELFF. CDR3 bases: TGCGCCAGCAGCCGAGGACAGGACAACCGGGAGCTGTTTTTT.